The next 15 T cell receptor beta chains were all read from a single sample in a study of early T cells in non-severe SARS-CoV-2 infection. MiXCR was run by TCRdb on the 5' RACE reads, yielding one entry per CDR3 protein. Here the sample spans roughly 88,000 distinct CDR3 sequences, about 15% being singletons. Sequencing used whole blood. The receptors come from an adult who was a healthcare worker with PCR-confirmed SARS-CoV-2 infection or an uninfected control (not recorded which).

This clonotype occurred a few times. V gene TRBV15 combines with J gene TRBJ1-6, with 8 bases identical to TRBD1. CDR1 and CDR2 from the germline V gene are LNHNV and YYDKDF (reference sequence). The trim removed 0 bases at V and 10 bases at J, leaving 8 bases unmatched. The CDR3 extends over 16 amino acids. The CDR3 sequence: CATSRELTGDLSPLHF. For the CDR3, the DNA is TGTGCCACCAGCAGAGAGCTGACAGGGGACTTATCACCCCTCCACTTT.

This clonotype has a handful of counts. The V call is TRBV28, the J call TRBJ1-1; D remains ambiguous. The germline gives CDR1 MDHEN, CDR2 SYDVKM. The CDR3 totals 11 residues. V lost 6 bases, J lost 8 bases, and 10 bases lay in between. The CDR3 protein is CASSNVVEAFF. Written as DNA, the CDR3 is TGTGCCAGCAGCAATGTAGTGGAAGCTTTCTTT.

This clonotype was observed at least ten times. The chain is built from TRBV7-6 and TRBJ2-3; the match to TRBD1 covers 8 bases. V shed 11 bases, J shed 1 base, and the junction held 8 bases outside the gene matches. Germline CDR1 and CDR2: SGHVS and FNYEAQ. This CDR3 contains 14 residues. CDR3 coding DNA: TGTGCCTCAACTCAGGGGGCTGGCACAGATACGCAGTATTTT. Its translation is CASTQGAGTDTQYF. Together with reference TRBV7-6 and TRBJ2-3, the CDR3 gives the full variable domain: GAGVSQSPRYKVTKRGQDVALRCDPISGHVSLYWYRQALGQGPEFLTYFNYEAQQDKSGLPNDRFSAERPEGSISTLTIQRTEQRDSAMYRCASTQGAGTDTQYFGPGTRLTVL.

This clonotype has only a few counts. V and J are TRBV18 and TRBJ1-6, with no clear D. The length of the CDR3 is 14 residues. The germline gives CDR1 KGHSH, CDR2 LQKENI. Between the trimmed V and J ends, which lost 3 bases and 10 bases, there was a span of 13 bases. This CDR3 is CASSPRRVGSPLHF. The DNA of the CDR3 is TGTGCCAGCTCACCCAGGAGGGTAGGATCACCCCTCCACTTT.

This clonotype was detected ten times or more. This chain uses TRBV7-9 with TRBJ2-7; 8 bases are a match to TRBD1. The germline gives CDR1 SEHNR, CDR2 FQNEAQ (reference sequence). The V segment lost 5 bases and the J segment 2 bases; nucleotides outside the gene matches: 2. The CDR3 covers 13 residues. CDR3 coding DNA: TGTGCCAGCAGCCGACAGGGGCCCTACGAGCAGTACTTC. Its translation: CASSRQGPYEQYF.

The table lists this clonotype with a few counts. The genes are TRBV20-1 and TRBJ2-7, with a tentative D call TRBD1 (7 bases). Per the germline V gene, CDR1 is DFQATT and CDR2 is SNEGSKA (reference sequence). This CDR3 comprises 12 residues. V lost 5 bases and J lost 4, with 12 bases in between. CDR3 DNA: TGCAGTGCTTCACAGGGGAGGTACGAGCAGTACTTC. It translates to CSASQGRYEQYF.

This clonotype has a count of ten or more. CDR3 DNA: TGTGCCAGCTCACCACCAGGGCAGAATGGCTACACCTTC. Its protein product is CASSPPGQNGYTF. J is TRBJ1-2 and V is TRBV18; D remains ambiguous. Germline-derived CDR1 and CDR2 are KGHSH and LQKENI. CDR3 length: 13 residues. Trimming stripped 0 bases from V and 6 bases from J, with 8 bases between.

V is TRBV18 and J is TRBJ2-4; the match to TRBD2 covers 8 bases. Germline V CDR1 and CDR2: KGHSH, LQKENI. There are 14 residues in the CDR3. Losses at the gene ends were 0 bases for V and 8 bases for J; bases not matched to a gene: 3. This chain's CDR3 is CASSPPSGGYIQYF. The CDR3 DNA sequence: TGTGCCAGCTCACCACCCAGCGGGGGATACATTCAGTACTTC.

The table lists this clonotype with many counts. The J gene is TRBJ2-5, the V gene TRBV27; no definite D call. The CDR3 has 12 residues. V lost 6 bases, J lost 1 base, and 6 bases lay in between. Germline CDR1 MNHEY, CDR2 SMNVEV (reference sequence). CDR3 nucleotide sequence: TGTGCCAGCAGGATCATCCAAGAGACCCAGTACTTC. Translation gives CASRIIQETQYF.

Many counts were recorded for this clonotype. V and J are TRBV7-9 and TRBJ2-3; TRBD2 might be the D (5 bases). The germline gives CDR1 SEHNR, CDR2 FQNEAQ (reference sequence). The CDR3 totals 16 residues. V lost 4 bases and J lost 2, with 16 bases in between. The CDR3 DNA reads TGTGCCAGCAGCTCCCCCCCGGGGTTCACCACAGATACGCAGTATTTT. This encodes CASSSPPGFTTDTQYF.

This clonotype was seen just once. The chain combines TRBV29-1 with TRBJ2-7; D remains ambiguous. V lost 2 bases and J 5 bases, leaving 10 bases between the germline ends. The CDR3 covers 12 residues. Germline loops: CDR1 SQVTM, CDR2 ANQGSEA. In DNA, the CDR3 is TGCAGCGTTGAAAAAGGGCAGGACGAGCAGTACTTC. This translates into CSVEKGQDEQYF.

This clonotype has at least ten counts. The genes are TRBV29-1 and TRBJ1-1; D is unresolved. Germline V gene lookup returns CDR1 SQVTM and CDR2 ANQGSEA. The CDR3 loop spans 13 amino acids. Trimming left V 4 bases short and J 0 bases short, with 9 bases between. The CDR3 bases are TGCAGCGTTGCTGGCAGATTGAACACTGAAGCTTTCTTT. Translated, it gives CSVAGRLNTEAFF.

The DNA for the CDR3 is TGTGCCAGCAGTCGCTGGGGACTAGCGGGGGATAATGAGCAGTTCTTC. Its translation: CASSRWGLAGDNEQFF. This chain links TRBV11-2 with TRBJ2-1; 14 nucleotides line up with TRBD2. The CDR3 loop spans 16 amino acids. CDR1 SGHAT and CDR2 FQNNGV come from the germline V gene. J lost 7 bases, V lost 6 bases, and 8 bases had no gene match. The whole variable domain, remainder taken from reference TRBV11-2 and TRBJ2-1, is EAGVAQSPRYKIIEKRQSVAFWCNPISGHATLYWYQQILGQGPKLLIQFQNNGVVDDSQLPKDRFSAERLKGVDSTLKIQPAKLEDSAVYLCASSRWGLAGDNEQFFGPGTRLTVL.

This clonotype showed up many times. V gene TRBV29-1 combines with J gene TRBJ1-6, with 10 nucleotides matching TRBD1. V was clipped by 4 bases and J by 9 bases; unmatched bases: 9. CDR1 and CDR2 from the germline V gene are SQVTM and ANQGSEA. The CDR3 covers 15 residues. The CDR3: CSVALGTGDASPLHF. CDR3 nucleotides: TGCAGCGTTGCCCTTGGGACAGGGGATGCTTCACCCCTCCACTTT.

The rearrangement links TRBV7-2 to TRBJ2-7; D might be TRBD1 or TRBD2, each matching 6 bases. V was pared by 2 bases and J by 2 bases, with 10 bases between. CDR3 length: 14 residues. CDR1 is SGHTA and CDR2 is FQGNSA in the germline V gene. CDR3 sequence reads: CASSLFGGAYEQYF. The DNA for the CDR3 is TGTGCCAGCAGCTTATTCGGGGGCGCCTACGAGCAGTACTTC.